Detailed here is one TCR beta chain. Its antigen specificity is not known. Base qualities are not at hand, and no much larger clone is one base apart. High-throughput TCRbeta CDR3 sequencing of frozen genomic DNA was performed by immunoSEQ, including PCR amplification, mapping, bias correction and internal controls. Processing in the source paper ran as follows. Productive rearrangements were retained, and unique TCRbeta sequences were defined by the CDR3 nucleotide sequence together with the V and J gene. A sequence counted as donor-reactive only if the sequence showed at least 5-fold expansion in CFSE-low cells compared with unstimulated pre-transplant cells and had a frequency of at least 0.01%. Per-subject minimum frequency thresholds, based on the lowest-template unstimulated sample, ensured at least 90% detection power. Jensen-Shannon divergence between the top 1000 TCRbeta sequences post-transplant and pre-transplant was used to measure repertoire turnover. Changes in detection of donor-reactive sequences were assessed with two-sided Fisher's exact tests. This is the immuneACCESS table as TCRdb keeps it, with only in-frame sequences that have V and J called. A part of the clones is gone; compared with another copy, unresolved V genes explain less than half, and the rest is unexplained. V, J and clone size are taken as reported in that table, and D and trimming were inferred from the DNA itself. The sample table holds over 15,000 clones, of which approximately 80% were seen once. Under 40% of the sample lies in the top ten.

The entry originates in a study of T cell clones after liver transplantation (dated by TCRdb to between 2018 and 2020). For the study in its entirety: The samples were obtained from ITN030ST, a randomized trial that attempted immunosuppression withdrawal within 2 years after liver transplantation. After a pre-transplant mixed lymphocyte reaction, TCRbeta sequencing was used to pinpoint donor-reactive T cell clones, which were subsequently tracked in post-transplant blood. As an antigen-independent comparator for donor-reactive sequences, third party-reactive TCRbeta sequences were also identified from pre-transplant MLRs. Three of the eight recipients were HCV-positive; the others were transplanted for non-autoimmune, non-viral indications. The subjects received no induction therapy and were kept on standard immunosuppression until randomization at 12-24 months post-transplant. Tolerance was defined as complete immunosuppression withdrawal for at least one year with no rise in liver enzymes beyond twice the upper limit of normal. Blood samples were collected pre-transplant, pre-randomization before withdrawal, and post-randomization after either full withdrawal or failed withdrawal. The studied cohort comprised 8 liver transplant recipients, 3 classified as tolerant and 5 as non-tolerant. Beyond this particular receptor, the publication reports: A significant post-transplant decrease in circulating donor-reactive CD4 TCRbeta sequences was observed in most of the 8 subjects, irrespective of tolerance or HCV status. Once repertoire turnover was taken into account, donor-reactive detection showed a significant reduction for CD4 in 7 of 8 subjects and for CD8 in 8 of 8. Because no allograft tissue specimens were available, donor-reactive T cells may have migrated into the graft instead of being deleted. Low numbers of available donor cells limited the measurable donor-reactive repertoire in two subjects. The decline in donor-reactive sequences exceeded the decline in third party-reactive sequences, suggesting partial antigen-specific deletion that was unrelated to withdrawal success. Because of small, heterogeneous patient numbers and non-standardized post-transplant time points, the conclusions were only preliminary.

Thawed unstimulated PBMCs were stained for CD3, CD4 and CD8 and FACS-sorted into CD3+CD4+ and CD3+CD8+ populations. Each of the 8 studied subjects was randomized to immunosuppression withdrawal. The Qiagen DNeasy Blood and Tissue Kit was used for genomic DNA isolation. Counted from cysteine to phenylalanine, this CDR3 has 14 amino acids. The kept DNA is CDR3 alone, 42 bases in frame from the first base. The V and J ends are trimmed by 0 bases and 2 bases, leaving 9 bases between them. Based on the germline V gene, the CDR1 and CDR2 sequences are SGHRS and YFSETQ. Material: CD8+ T cells from blood, obtained roughly 48 months after liver transplant. This sequence uses TRBV5-1 and TRBJ2-7; the best D guess is TRBD2, with 6 bases matching. This TCR came from a human patient who received a liver transplant. Some T cells may be donor cells from the graft after a transplant. The CDR3 protein sequence reads: CASSLATGAYEQYF. In nucleotides, the sequence is TGCGCCAGCAGCTTGGCCACGGGGGCCTACGAGCAGTACTTC.